What follows are 12 T cell receptor beta chains derived from one specimen sequenced in a study of blood T cell repertoires in COVID-19. Assay used: immunoSEQ multiplex PCR; TCRdb lists only in-frame clones, some missing. The sample shows 90,000 to 150,000 clones, 75% to 85% of them seen only once. The sequencing input was peripheral blood. Source of these receptors: a woman at least 80 years old with acute or convalescent COVID-19.

The rearrangement links TRBV27 to TRBJ2-7, with D possibly being TRBD1 (5 bases). This CDR3 is built from 15 residues. The germline V gene encodes CDR1 MNHEY and CDR2 SMNVEV (reference sequence). Trimming removed 5 bases from V and 4 bases from J, with 18 bases in between. The CDR3 DNA reads as TGTGCCAGCAGTAGAAAGGGGCACTCGTCGTACGAGCAGTACTTC. As protein: CASSRKGHSSYEQYF.

The chain combines TRBV28 with TRBJ1-4, with TRBD1 identical over 9 bases. The CDR3 loop spans 16 amino acids. The V gene end was trimmed by 7 bases and the J gene end by 6 bases; junction bases not matched to a gene: 12. Germline assignment: CDR1 MDHEN and CDR2 SYDVKM. The CDR3 coding sequence is TGTGCCAGCAATCACCGGGACAGGGTTTGGGATGAAAAACTGTTTTTT. Its protein is CASNHRDRVWDEKLFF.

V gene TRBV12-5 combines with J gene TRBJ1-5; 8 bases fit TRBD1. V was pared by 5 bases and J by 5 bases, with 11 bases of the junction left unmatched. CDR3 size: 16 residues. CDR1 is LGHNT and CDR2 is FRNRAP in the germline V gene. The CDR3 region is CASGPYGQGGYQPQHF. CDR3 bases: TGTGCTAGTGGTCCTTACGGACAGGGAGGGTATCAGCCCCAGCATTTT.

CDR3 DNA sequence: TGTGCCAGCAGCCCCCCCCGGGAAGGCGCTGGCTACACCTTC. Translating it yields CASSPPREGAGYTF. The rearrangement links TRBV28 to TRBJ1-2, with D uncertain. Germline CDR1 is MDHEN and CDR2 is SYDVKM. The V end lost 6 bases, the J end lost 7 bases, and 18 bases lay between the germline ends. The CDR3 runs 14 residues.

This chain joins TRBV3-1 (or the pseudogene TRBV3-2) and TRBJ2-7; 7 bases line up with TRBD2. The length of the CDR3 is 15 residues. V shed 1 base and J 3 bases; nucleotides not matched to a gene: 6. The V gene's germline CDR1 is LGHDT and CDR2 YNNKEL (reference sequence). As DNA, the CDR3 is TGTGCCAGCAGCCAAGTGCCTAGCGGATTCTACGAGCAGTACTTC. This encodes CASSQVPSGFYEQYF.

The chain has TRBV19 and TRBJ1-5; D may be TRBD1 (6 bases). This CDR3 is built from 14 residues. Between the trimmed V and J ends, which lost 3 bases and 8 bases, there was a span of 14 bases. Per the germline V gene, CDR1 is LNHDA and CDR2 is SQIVND (reference sequence). This CDR3 reads CASSMATGREPQHF. The CDR3 DNA is TGTGCCAGTAGTATGGCGACAGGAAGGGAGCCCCAGCATTTT.

The V and J genes are TRBV19 and TRBJ2-7, with 8 bases aligning to TRBD2. Looked up from germline, CDR1 is LNHDA and CDR2 is SQIVND (reference sequence). This CDR3 comprises 15 residues. The J segment lost 3 bases and the V segment lost 5 bases, leaving 9 bases of the junction unmatched. Written as DNA, the CDR3 is TGTGCCAGTAGTTACAGCGGGGGCGTATTCTACGAGCAGTACTTC. This encodes CASSYSGGVFYEQYF. Together with reference TRBV19 and TRBJ2-7, the CDR3 gives the full variable domain: DGGITQSPKYLFRKEGQNVTLSCEQNLNHDAMYWYRQDPGQGLRLIYYSQIVNDFQKGDIAEGYSVSREKKESFPLTVTSAQKNPTAFYLCASSYSGGVFYEQYFGPGTRLTVT.

The chain carries TRBV6-5 and TRBJ2-7; 9 nucleotides agree with TRBD2. The germline V gene encodes CDR1 MNHEY and CDR2 SVGAGI. The CDR3 extends over 13 amino acids. CDR3 nucleotide sequence: TGTGGGGTAGGGACTAGCAATTGGGGCGAGCAGTACTTC. Translated, it gives CGVGTSNWGEQYF.

This chain links TRBV24-1 with TRBJ2-3; D may be TRBD2 (5 bases). The CDR3 runs to 13 residues. The germline CDR1 and CDR2 sequences are KGHDR and SFDVKD. V was pared by 4 bases and J by 1 base, with 5 bases between. CDR3 loop: CATSDGGTDTQYF. DNA of the CDR3: TGTGCCACCAGTGACGGGGGCACAGATACGCAGTATTTT.

The chain recombines TRBV7-9 with TRBJ1-2; possibly TRBD1 for D (5 bases). Germline-derived CDR1 and CDR2 are SEHNR and FQNEAQ (reference sequence). Trimming took off 2 bases at V and 0 bases at J, with 7 bases between the two ends. The length of the CDR3 is 14 residues. The chain's CDR3 is CASSLQGPNYGYTF. The CDR3 nucleotides read TGTGCCAGCAGCTTACAGGGTCCTAACTATGGCTACACCTTC. The full variable domain, in which reference TRBV7-9 and TRBJ1-2 provide the parts outside the CDR3, is DTGVSQNPRHKITKRGQNVTFRCDPISEHNRLYWYRQTLGQGPEFLTYFQNEAQLEKSRLLSDRFSAERPKGSFSTLEIQRTEQGDSAMYLCASSLQGPNYGYTFGSGTRLTVV.

This clone was seen only a few times. Other DNA variants within this sample encode the same CDR3. CDR3 coding DNA: TGTGCCAGCAGTTTAGGACGGGTTCAGCCCCAGCATTTT. It encodes CASSLGRVQPQHF. The gene calls are TRBV12-3 or TRBV12-4 and TRBJ1-5; D uncertain. The V and J ends lost 1 base and 6 bases respectively, with 7 bases between them. The CDR3 runs to 13 residues.

The chain couples TRBV5-4 to TRBJ1-2; 8 bases align to TRBD1. V shed 1 base and J 2 bases; nucleotides not matched to a gene: 4. Germline lookup yields CDR1 SGHNT and CDR2 YYREEE (reference sequence). This CDR3 spans 15 amino acids. The CDR3: CASSLNAGGNYGYTF. The CDR3 nucleotides read TGTGCCAGCAGCTTGAACGCAGGGGGCAACTATGGCTACACCTTC.